The 25 T cell receptor beta chains below were found in one sample sequenced in a study of T cell repertoires in cytomegalovirus infection. TCRdb independently ran MiXCR on the reads; one entry per CDR3 protein. This table has roughly 250,000 distinct CDR3 sequences, 9% to 15% appearing once. The sequenced material came from PBMCs. The receptors come from a human donor in good health (CMV status not recorded). Some clones in this sample may be carry-over from other donors' samples.

This clonotype was counted many times. The chain employs TRBV19 and TRBJ2-6; the D is unclear. CDR3 size: 15 residues. Germline loops: CDR1 LNHDA, CDR2 SQIVND (reference sequence). Trimming removed 7 bases from V and 1 base from J, with 11 bases in between. CDR3 sequence: CASTSHSSGANVLTF. DNA of the CDR3: TGTGCCAGTACCTCACATTCGTCTGGGGCCAACGTCCTGACTTTC. The whole variable domain, filled in from reference TRBV19 and TRBJ2-6, reads DGGITQSPKYLFRKEGQNVTLSCEQNLNHDAMYWYRQDPGQGLRLIYYSQIVNDFQKGDIAEGYSVSREKKESFPLTVTSAQKNPTAFYLCASTSHSSGANVLTFGAGSRLTVL.

This clonotype was recorded many times. The V gene is TRBV7-2, the J gene TRBJ1-2; D is unclear. The CDR3 has 15 residues. CDR1 SGHTA and CDR2 FQGNSA come from the germline V gene. V was shortened by 1 base and J by 0 bases, with 9 bases between the two germline ends. The CDR3 region is CASSLEVGANYGYTF. The DNA of the CDR3 is TGTGCCAGCAGCTTAGAGGTCGGAGCTAACTATGGCTACACCTTC.

This clonotype was seen ten or more times. The V gene is TRBV20-1, the J gene TRBJ1-4; D may be TRBD1 (6 bases). This CDR3 region has 14 residues. The germline gives CDR1 DFQATT, CDR2 SNEGSKA (reference sequence). V lost 5 bases and J lost 5, with 15 bases in between. Here the CDR3 reads CSAGGGRVNEKLFF. The CDR3 nucleotides read TGCAGTGCTGGTGGGGGCAGGGTAAATGAAAAACTGTTTTTT.

Many counts were recorded for this clonotype. The chain has TRBV7-2 and TRBJ2-3; D is undetermined. V shed 5 bases and J shed 4 bases, with 10 bases lying between them. The germline V gene has CDR1 SGHTA and CDR2 FQGNSA. This CDR3 is 13 amino acids long. Written as DNA, the CDR3 is TGTGCCAGCAGCCCGTTGTCGCCAGATACGCAGTATTTT. Translated: CASSPLSPDTQYF.

This chain uses TRBV25-1 with TRBJ1-1; D unresolved. Germline loops: CDR1 MGHDK, CDR2 SYGVNS. Trimming removed 2 bases at V and 3 bases at J, with 16 bases between. The CDR3 has 16 amino acids. CDR3 DNA: TGTGCCAGCAGTGAACCGAAGGGCAGATATTACACTGAAGCTTTCTTT. This encodes CASSEPKGRYYTEAFF.

In this sample, this clonotype turned up many times. The chain carries TRBV19 and TRBJ1-1, with TRBD1 identical over 8 bases. V dropped 7 bases and J dropped 3; count of bases not matched to a gene: 10. Per the germline V gene, CDR1 is LNHDA and CDR2 is SQIVND (reference sequence). The CDR3 has 15 residues. The CDR3 DNA follows: TGTGCCAGTACCTCAATGGAACAGGGGGACACTGAAGCTTTCTTT. Protein product: CASTSMEQGDTEAFF.

This clonotype turned up a few times. V gene TRBV14 combines with J gene TRBJ1-4; D may be TRBD1 (6 bases). The CDR3 runs to 12 residues. Germline V gene lookup returns CDR1 SGHDN and CDR2 FVKESK. Between the trimmed V and J ends, which lost 8 bases and 7 bases, there was a span of 11 bases. CDR3 sequence reads: CASSPGAEKLFF. The DNA for the CDR3 is TGTGCCAGCTCCCCGGGGGCTGAAAAACTGTTTTTT.

This clonotype showed up many times. The chain carries TRBV6-5 and TRBJ1-2; TRBD1 might be the D (6 bases). The CDR3 sequence is 15 residues long. Germline-derived CDR1 and CDR2 are MNHEY and SVGAGI. The V gene lost 0 bases and the J gene lost 4 bases, with 12 bases spanning the gap. The CDR3: CASSYSGGPTYGYTF. The CDR3 nucleotides are TGTGCCAGCAGTTACTCGGGGGGCCCTACCTATGGCTACACCTTC.

The V gene is TRBV14, the J gene TRBJ1-2; a weak D match, TRBD1 (6 bases). V shed 2 bases and J shed 4 bases, with 14 bases lying between them. Germline V CDR1 and CDR2: SGHDN, FVKESK. The CDR3 is 15 amino acids. The CDR3 loop reads CASSQSHRAIYGYTF. DNA of the CDR3: TGTGCCAGCAGCCAATCCCACAGGGCAATCTATGGCTACACCTTC. Together with reference TRBV14 and TRBJ1-2, the CDR3 gives the full variable domain: EAGVTQFPSHSVIEKGQTVTLRCDPISGHDNLYWYRRVMGKEIKFLLHFVKESKQDESGMPNNRFLAERTGGTYSTLKVQPAELEDSGVYFCASSQSHRAIYGYTFGSGTRLTVV.

This clonotype was observed at least ten times. The genes are TRBV7-2 and TRBJ2-7, with 7 positions matching TRBD1. The germline gives CDR1 SGHTA, CDR2 FQGNSA. This CDR3 spans 15 amino acids. The trim removed 1 base at V and 3 bases at J, leaving 6 bases unmatched. The chain's CDR3 is CASSLGGQNYYEQYF. The CDR3 DNA sequence: TGTGCCAGCAGCTTAGGGGGACAGAATTACTACGAGCAGTACTTC.

V and J are TRBV19 and TRBJ1-6, with 7 bases identical to TRBD1. V lost 1 base and J lost 13; bases outside the gene matches: 7. This CDR3 is 14 amino acids long. CDR1 LNHDA and CDR2 SQIVND come from the germline V gene (reference sequence). The CDR3 spells CASSIVTGQMPLHF. DNA of the CDR3: TGTGCCAGTAGTATAGTGACAGGGCAAATGCCCCTCCACTTT.

This clonotype was observed many times. The chain joins TRBV12-3 or TRBV12-4 to TRBJ2-7; 8 bases align to TRBD2. The CDR3 is 15 residues long. The junction had 12 bases not matched to a gene; V was cut back by 6 bases and J by 5 bases. CDR3 coding DNA: TGTGCCAGCAGGCGGGGGGAGTCAGGGTGGAACGAGCAGTACTTC. It codes for CASRRGESGWNEQYF.

This sequence joins TRBV6-8 and TRBJ2-3, with 8 positions matching TRBD1. This CDR3 region has 19 residues. Trimming removed 0 bases from V and 6 bases from J; junction bases left unmatched: 17. Germline CDR1 MNHGY, CDR2 SAAAGT. In DNA form, the CDR3 reads TGTGCCAGCAGTTACTCGTTACGCGGCCGGGACAGGAATTTGGATACGCAGTATTTT. Translation gives CASSYSLRGRDRNLDTQYF.

This clonotype was observed many times. This chain uses TRBV20-1 with TRBJ2-5; no definite D call. V lost 4 bases and J 5 bases, leaving 8 bases between the germline ends. The germline gives CDR1 DFQATT, CDR2 SNEGSKA (reference sequence). This CDR3 spans 11 amino acids. Written as DNA, the CDR3 is TGCAGTGCTACTACCGGGGAGACCCAGTACTTC. Protein product: CSATTGETQYF.

The table lists this clonotype with a few counts. V and J are TRBV6-2 or TRBV6-3 and TRBJ2-1, with 11 nucleotides matching TRBD2. The V and J ends lost 5 bases and 10 bases, in that order; junction bases with no gene match: 10. Germline-derived CDR1 and CDR2 are MNHEY and SVGEGT. The CDR3 is 15 residues long. The CDR3 DNA follows: TGTGCCAGCAGTAGTAGCGGGAGGGCCAGGCTCGAGCAGTTCTTC. It encodes CASSSSGRARLEQFF.

This CDR3 is CASSTGQGPYEQYF. The CDR3 coding sequence is TGCGCCAGCAGCACCGGACAGGGACCCTACGAGCAGTACTTC. The rearrangement joins TRBV5-1 to TRBJ2-7; TRBD1 matches 8 bases. CDR3 length equals 14 residues. From germline, CDR1 is SGHRS and CDR2 YFSETQ. V lost 4 bases, J lost 2 bases, and 5 bases stayed unmatched.

The chain recombines TRBV20-1 with TRBJ1-1; TRBD1 is a possible D gene (6 bases). The CDR3 spans 13 residues. Trimming took off 6 bases at V and 3 bases at J, with 14 bases between the two ends. The germline gives CDR1 DFQATT, CDR2 SNEGSKA (reference sequence). The DNA for the CDR3 is TGCAGTGCAAGGGAAGGGGGTGACACTGAAGCTTTCTTT. It yields the protein CSAREGGDTEAFF.

This clonotype was seen at least ten times. The chain uses TRBV28 and TRBJ2-5; D perhaps matches TRBD2 (5 bases). The V gene's germline CDR1 is MDHEN and CDR2 SYDVKM. This CDR3 is 15 amino acids long. V was trimmed by 4 bases and J by 5 bases, leaving 17 bases between them. The CDR3 loop reads CASSSPDWSVETQYF. CDR3 in DNA: TGTGCCAGCAGTTCCCCGGACTGGTCCGTGGAGACCCAGTACTTC.

This clonotype was counted a few times. The rearrangement uses TRBV29-1 and TRBJ1-1; D gene ambiguous. The germline V gene encodes CDR1 SQVTM and CDR2 ANQGSEA. V was shortened by 7 bases and J by 6 bases, with 9 bases between the two germline ends. This CDR3 has 10 amino acids. The CDR3 sequence is CSASPPEAFF. As DNA, the CDR3 is TGCAGCGCGTCCCCCCCTGAAGCTTTCTTT.

The chain joins TRBV29-1 to TRBJ2-1, with D hard to call. The CDR3 is 11 residues long. CDR1 SQVTM and CDR2 ANQGSEA come from the germline V gene. The CDR3 loop is CSSFVGNEQFF. The CDR3 region has the DNA TGCAGTTCCTTTGTGGGGAATGAGCAGTTCTTC.

This rearrangement joins TRBV7-6 to TRBJ1-2; the D gene is possibly TRBD1 (5 bases). Trimming took 1 base from V and 7 from J, leaving 10 bases between them. The CDR3 length is 13 residues. Germline V gene lookup returns CDR1 SGHVS and CDR2 FNYEAQ. The CDR3 nucleotides are TGTGCCAGCAGCTTAGGTCCCGGGGCTGGCTACACCTTC. This translates into CASSLGPGAGYTF.

This clonotype was counted ten times or more. The V and J genes are TRBV10-3 and TRBJ2-5, with TRBD2 matching 9 bases. J was trimmed by 2 bases and V by 10 bases; bases with no gene match: 11. The germline V gene has CDR1 ENHRY and CDR2 SYGVKD. The CDR3 has 15 amino acids. CDR3 sequence reads: CATTRAGGAQETQYF. CDR3 coding DNA: TGTGCCACAACGCGAGCGGGAGGTGCACAAGAGACCCAGTACTTC.

Only a few counts were recorded for this clonotype. V is TRBV12-3 or TRBV12-4 and J is TRBJ1-2, with 9 bases aligning to TRBD1. Trimming at V came to 6 bases and at J to 3 bases, leaving 2 bases not matched to a gene. The CDR3 has 13 amino acids. The chain's CDR3 is CASRGQGDYGYTF. The CDR3 nucleotides are TGTGCCAGCAGGGGACAGGGTGACTATGGCTACACCTTC.

J is TRBJ1-1 and V is TRBV28; D gene ambiguous. The V gene lost 6 bases and the J gene lost 7 bases, with 18 bases spanning the gap. CDR3 length: 14 amino acids. The germline gives CDR1 MDHEN, CDR2 SYDVKM. In DNA, the CDR3 is TGTGCCAGCAGAAAACCGGGCATCCCTCTTGAAGCTTTCTTT. Its translation: CASRKPGIPLEAFF. The complete variable domain, with remaining parts taken from reference TRBV28 and TRBJ1-1, reads DVKVTQSSRYLVKRTGEKVFLECVQDMDHENMFWYRQDPGLGLRLIYFSYDVKMKEKGDIPEGYSVSREKKERFSLILESASTNQTSMYLCASRKPGIPLEAFFGQGTRLTVV.

This clonotype appeared many times. V gene TRBV7-3 combines with J gene TRBJ2-4; D perhaps matches TRBD1 (6 bases). Trimming shortened V by 5 bases and J by 6 bases, and 14 bases separated the two germline ends. The CDR3 totals 14 residues. In germline, CDR1 is SGHTA, CDR2 FQGTGA. As DNA, the CDR3 is TGTGCCAGCAGCGGTCGGGACACTTTAAACATTCAGTACTTC. Protein product: CASSGRDTLNIQYF.